These 15 T cell receptor beta chains originate from one sample sequenced in a study of a mutant IDH1 vaccine in newly diagnosed glioma. These receptors lack a known antigen. Time point reported: week 35, safety follow-up. Every vaccine dose comprised 300 ug of mutant IDH1 20-mer peptide plus topical imiquimod. Here immunoSEQ multiplex PCR was the method, and the copy in TCRdb shows in-frame clones only, minus some. In the table there are tens of thousands of clones, roughly 79% of which are singletons. Sequenced here: PBMCs, sampled from a glioma patient whose treatment included an IDH1 peptide vaccine. The receptors were sampled from a man aged 35 to 55 with glioma.

The chain joins TRBV6-6 to TRBJ2-7, with TRBD2 as a possible D gene (6 bases). The length of the CDR3 is 15 residues. Trimming took off 6 bases at V and 3 bases at J, with 18 bases between the two ends. Germline assignment: CDR1 MNHNY and CDR2 SVGAGI (reference sequence). CDR3 sequence: CASRFTGGANYEQYF. In DNA, the CDR3 is TGTGCCAGCAGATTCACTGGCGGGGCCAACTACGAGCAGTACTTC.

V gene TRBV7-9 combines with J gene TRBJ1-2; a weak D match, TRBD1 (5 bases). The V gene lost 8 bases and the J gene lost 8 bases, with 18 bases spanning the gap. Per the germline V gene, CDR1 is SEHNR and CDR2 is FQNEAQ (reference sequence). This CDR3 contains 13 residues. The CDR3 DNA reads as TGTGCCAGCCTAAGCTCCGGGGGGGAAGGCTACACCTTC. This gives the protein CASLSSGGEGYTF.

The chain carries TRBV4-1 and TRBJ1-4, with 7 bases that match TRBD1. The CDR3 is 18 amino acids. Losses at the gene ends were 3 bases for V and 2 bases for J; bases not matched to a gene: 12. Germline loops: CDR1 MGHRA, CDR2 YSYEKL. The CDR3 loop is CASSQKDRQGWTNEKLFF. The CDR3 DNA follows: TGCGCCAGCAGCCAGAAAGATCGACAGGGTTGGACTAATGAAAAACTGTTTTTT.

This rearrangement joins TRBV7-2 to TRBJ2-1; TRBD2 aligns across 8 bases. J gave up 6 bases and V 5 bases, and 12 bases lay outside the gene matches. CDR1 SGHTA and CDR2 FQGNSA come from the germline V gene. CDR3 length: 16 amino acids. DNA of the CDR3: TGTGCCAGCAGCGACACCCCTAGCGGGTGGCCCAATGAGCAGTTCTTC. It translates to CASSDTPSGWPNEQFF.

This clone occurred a few times. The chain recombines TRBV18 with TRBJ1-1; D is ambiguous. The CDR3 sequence is 15 residues long. CDR1 is KGHSH and CDR2 is LQKENI in the germline V gene. V was shortened by 1 base and J by 3 bases, with 12 bases between the two germline ends. The chain's CDR3 is CASSPLSTGHTEAFF. The CDR3 nucleotides are TGTGCCAGCTCACCACTATCCACCGGGCACACTGAAGCTTTCTTT.

This sequence joins TRBV6-5 and TRBJ1-5; 7 bases line up with TRBD1. Germline V lookup: CDR1 MNHEY, CDR2 SVGAGI. V lost 2 bases, J lost 6 bases, and 4 bases stayed unmatched. The CDR3 is 14 amino acids. The CDR3 spells CASSYRQGGQPQHF. CDR3 coding DNA: TGTGCCAGCAGTTACAGACAGGGTGGTCAGCCCCAGCATTTT.

The chain has TRBV5-6 and TRBJ2-3, with 10 bases matching TRBD2. Germline CDR1 SGHDT, CDR2 YYEEEE. V gave up 2 bases and J gave up 5 bases; unmatched junction bases: 5. The CDR3 extends over 15 amino acids. CDR3 protein: CASSLAGGPVDTQYF. As DNA, the CDR3 is TGTGCCAGCAGCTTAGCGGGAGGGCCTGTAGATACGCAGTATTTT. The whole variable domain, remainder taken from reference TRBV5-6 and TRBJ2-3, is DAGVTQSPTHLIKTRGQQVTLRCSPKSGHDTVSWYQQALGQGPQFIFQYYEEEERQRGNFPDRFSGHQFPNYSSELNVNALLLGDSALYLCASSLAGGPVDTQYFGPGTRLTVL.

Here the CDR3 DNA reads TGTGCCAGCAGCGTAGAGGGCAGGGCCACAGATACGCAGTATTTT. Protein: CASSVEGRATDTQYF. The chain couples TRBV9 to TRBJ2-3, with D possibly TRBD1 on 5 matching bases. Looked up from germline, CDR1 is SGDLS and CDR2 is YYNGEE. This CDR3 comprises 15 residues. V lost 0 bases to trimming and J lost 2 bases, with 10 bases between them. The full variable domain, with the rest looked up from reference TRBV9 and TRBJ2-3, is DSGVTQTPKHLITATGQRVTLRCSPRSGDLSVYWYQQSLDQGLQFLIQYYNGEERAKGNILERFSAQQFPDLHSELNLSSLELGDSALYFCASSVEGRATDTQYFGPGTRLTVL.

The chain couples TRBV25-1 to TRBJ1-1; D is unclear. Germline CDR1 is MGHDK and CDR2 is SYGVNS. The length of the CDR3 is 13 residues. Trimming removed 5 bases from V and 6 bases from J, with 13 bases in between. For the CDR3, the DNA is TGTGCCAGCAGTCAAACCCCAGGCTCTGAAGCTTTCTTT. It translates to CASSQTPGSEAFF.

V gene TRBV5-1 combines with J gene TRBJ2-3; possibly TRBD2 for D (6 bases). This CDR3 has 13 residues. Looked up from germline, CDR1 is SGHRS and CDR2 is YFSETQ. V was clipped by 4 bases and J by 6 bases, with 12 bases between them. The CDR3 sequence: CASSPFGGDTQYF. The CDR3 DNA reads TGCGCCAGCAGCCCCTTTGGGGGGGATACGCAGTATTTT.

The chain couples TRBV11-3 to TRBJ2-7; D might be TRBD2 (5 bases). Trimming left V 3 bases short and J 6 bases short, with 12 bases between. There are 13 residues in the CDR3. Germline lookup yields CDR1 SGHNT and CDR2 YENEEA. CDR3 coding DNA: TGTGCCAGCAGCTTTGGGAGTTCGCGCGAGCAGTACTTC. Translating it yields CASSFGSSREQYF.

This clone occurred a few times. V gene TRBV6-5 combines with J gene TRBJ2-7; TRBD1 matches at 7 bases. After removal of 6 bases from V and 3 bases from J, the junction contained 8 bases not matched to a gene. The CDR3 length is 14 residues. Germline V CDR1 and CDR2: MNHEY, SVGAGI. CDR3 protein: CASSLTRQGYEQYF. CDR3 DNA sequence: TGTGCCAGCAGCCTTACGAGACAGGGCTACGAGCAGTACTTC.

The chain has TRBV7-9 and TRBJ1-1; 7 bases map to TRBD1. The V gene end was trimmed by 5 bases and the J gene end by 7 bases; junction bases not matched to a gene: 4. Germline lookup yields CDR1 SEHNR and CDR2 FQNEAQ (reference sequence). This CDR3 spans 12 amino acids. Written as DNA, the CDR3 is TGTGCCAGCAGCCAGGGGGATAATGAAGCTTTCTTT. This encodes CASSQGDNEAFF.

For the CDR3, the DNA is TGTGCCTTCTCCCGGACGGGTTCTAGCACAGATACGCAGTATTTT. The encoded protein is CAFSRTGSSTDTQYF. This sequence joins TRBV30 and TRBJ2-3; the D is unclear. Between the trimmed V and J ends, which lost 7 bases and 0 bases, there was a span of 17 bases. The germline CDR1 and CDR2 sequences are GTSNPN and SVGIG (reference sequence). CDR3 length equals 15 residues. Full variable domain (remainder filled in from reference TRBV30 and TRBJ2-3): SQTIHQWPATLVQPVGSPLSLECTVEGTSNPNLYWYRQAAGRGLQLLFYSVGIGQISSEVPQNLSASRPQDRQFILSSKKLLLSDSGFYLCAFSRTGSSTDTQYFGPGTRLTVL.

Only one count was recorded for this clone. This chain connects TRBV7-2 to TRBJ1-2; unclear D gene. This CDR3 has 13 amino acids. V dropped 5 bases and J dropped 8 bases, with 15 bases sitting between them. Germline V gene sequence: CDR1 SGHTA, CDR2 FQGNSA. CDR3 nucleotide sequence: TGTGCCAGCAGCCCAAGGAGAGCCCACGGCTACACCTTC. Amino acid sequence: CASSPRRAHGYTF.